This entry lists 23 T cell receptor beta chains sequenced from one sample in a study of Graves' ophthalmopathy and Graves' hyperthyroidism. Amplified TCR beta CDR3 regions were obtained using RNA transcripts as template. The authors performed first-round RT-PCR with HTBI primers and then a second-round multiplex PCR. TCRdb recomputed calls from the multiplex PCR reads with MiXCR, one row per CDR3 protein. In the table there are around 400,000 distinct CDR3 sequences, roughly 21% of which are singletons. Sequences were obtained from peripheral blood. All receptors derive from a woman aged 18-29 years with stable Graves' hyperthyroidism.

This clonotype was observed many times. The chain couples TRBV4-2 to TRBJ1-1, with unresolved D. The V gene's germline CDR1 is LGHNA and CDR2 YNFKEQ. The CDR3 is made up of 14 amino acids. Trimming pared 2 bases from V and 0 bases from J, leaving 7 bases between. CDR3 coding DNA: TGTGCCAGCAGCCAATCCCACATGAACACTGAAGCTTTCTTT. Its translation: CASSQSHMNTEAFF.

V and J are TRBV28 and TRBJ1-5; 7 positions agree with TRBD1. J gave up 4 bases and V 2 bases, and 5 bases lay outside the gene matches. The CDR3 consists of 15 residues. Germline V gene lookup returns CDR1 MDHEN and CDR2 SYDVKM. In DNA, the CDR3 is TGTGCCAGCAGTTTACCCACAGGGGTTAATCAGCCCCAGCATTTT. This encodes CASSLPTGVNQPQHF.

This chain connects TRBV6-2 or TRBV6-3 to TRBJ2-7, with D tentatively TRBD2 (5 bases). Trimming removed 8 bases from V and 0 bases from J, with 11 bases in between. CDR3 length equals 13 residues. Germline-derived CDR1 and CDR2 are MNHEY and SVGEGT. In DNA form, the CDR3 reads TGTGCCAGCGGGCCGCGGGCCTCCTACGAGCAGTACTTC. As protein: CASGPRASYEQYF.

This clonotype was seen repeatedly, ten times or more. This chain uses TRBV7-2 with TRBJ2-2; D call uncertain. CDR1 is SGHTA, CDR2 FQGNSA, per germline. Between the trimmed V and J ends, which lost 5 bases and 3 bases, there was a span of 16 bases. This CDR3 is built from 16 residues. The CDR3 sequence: CASSPDHSLDTGELFF. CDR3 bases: TGTGCCAGCAGCCCCGACCATAGCCTGGACACCGGGGAGCTGTTTTTT.

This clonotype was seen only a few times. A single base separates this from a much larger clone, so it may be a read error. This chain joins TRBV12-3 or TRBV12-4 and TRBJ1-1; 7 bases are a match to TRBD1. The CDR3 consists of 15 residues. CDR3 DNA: TGTGCCAGCAGTTTAGAAGGACAGGTGAACACTGAAGCTTGCTTT. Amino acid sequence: CASSLEGQVNTEACF.

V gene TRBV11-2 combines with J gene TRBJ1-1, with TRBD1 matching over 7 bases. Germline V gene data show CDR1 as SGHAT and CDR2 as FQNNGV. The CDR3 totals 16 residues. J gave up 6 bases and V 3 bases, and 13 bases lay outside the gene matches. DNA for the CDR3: TGTGCCAGCAGCTTCGGACAGGCCCGCCGGTGGGCTGAAGCTTTCTTT. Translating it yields CASSFGQARRWAEAFF.

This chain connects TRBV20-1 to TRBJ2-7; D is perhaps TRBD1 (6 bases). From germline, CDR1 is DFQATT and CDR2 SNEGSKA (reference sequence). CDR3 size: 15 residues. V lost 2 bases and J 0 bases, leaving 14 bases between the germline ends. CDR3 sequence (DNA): TGCAGTGCTAGACCTGGGACACCGAGCTCCTACGAGCAGTACTTC. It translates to CSARPGTPSSYEQYF.

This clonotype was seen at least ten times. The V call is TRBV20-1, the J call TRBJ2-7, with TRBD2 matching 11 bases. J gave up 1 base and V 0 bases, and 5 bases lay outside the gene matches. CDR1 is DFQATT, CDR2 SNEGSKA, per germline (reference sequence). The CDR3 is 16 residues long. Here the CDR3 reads CSARDPSGRPSYEQYF. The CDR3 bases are TGCAGTGCTAGAGATCCTAGCGGGAGGCCGTCCTACGAGCAGTACTTC.

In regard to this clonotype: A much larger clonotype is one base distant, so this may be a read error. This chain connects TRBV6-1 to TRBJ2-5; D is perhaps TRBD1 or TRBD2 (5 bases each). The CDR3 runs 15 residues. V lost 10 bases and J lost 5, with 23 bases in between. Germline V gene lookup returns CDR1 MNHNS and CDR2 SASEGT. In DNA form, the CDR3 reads TGTGCCATCAAGGGGTTTGGACTCGGTCAGGAGACCCAGTACTTC. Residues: CAIKGFGLGQETQYF.

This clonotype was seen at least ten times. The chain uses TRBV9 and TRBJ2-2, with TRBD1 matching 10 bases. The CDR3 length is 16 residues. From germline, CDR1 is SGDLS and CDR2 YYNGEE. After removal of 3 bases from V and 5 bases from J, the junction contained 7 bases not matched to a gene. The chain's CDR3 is CASSGQGAVSTGELFF. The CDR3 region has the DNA TGTGCCAGCAGCGGACAGGGGGCGGTTTCTACCGGGGAGCTGTTTTTT.

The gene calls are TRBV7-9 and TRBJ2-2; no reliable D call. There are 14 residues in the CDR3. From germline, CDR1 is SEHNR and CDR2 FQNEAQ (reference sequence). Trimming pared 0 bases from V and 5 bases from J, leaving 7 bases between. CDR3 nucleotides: TGTGCCAGCAGCTTAGCGAGCAGAACCGGGGAGCTGTTTTTT. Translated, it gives CASSLASRTGELFF.

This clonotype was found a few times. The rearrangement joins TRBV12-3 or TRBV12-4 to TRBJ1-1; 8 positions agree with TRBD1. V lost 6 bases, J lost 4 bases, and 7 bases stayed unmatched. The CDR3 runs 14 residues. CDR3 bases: TGTGCCAGCAGCTACGGGACAGGAGCCACTGAAGCTTTCTTT. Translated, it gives CASSYGTGATEAFF.

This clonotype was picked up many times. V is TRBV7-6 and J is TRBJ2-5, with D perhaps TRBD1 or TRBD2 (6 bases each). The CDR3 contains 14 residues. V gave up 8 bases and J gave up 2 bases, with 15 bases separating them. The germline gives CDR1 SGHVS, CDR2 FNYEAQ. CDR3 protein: CASSGGGAQETQYF. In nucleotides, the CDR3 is TGTGCCAGCTCAGGAGGGGGAGCACAAGAGACCCAGTACTTC.

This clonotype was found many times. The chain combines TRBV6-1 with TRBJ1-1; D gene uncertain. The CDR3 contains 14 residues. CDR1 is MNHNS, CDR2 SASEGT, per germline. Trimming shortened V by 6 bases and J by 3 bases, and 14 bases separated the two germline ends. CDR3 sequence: CASSPGSLDTEAFF. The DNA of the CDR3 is TGTGCCAGCAGCCCCGGGAGTCTGGACACTGAAGCTTTCTTT.

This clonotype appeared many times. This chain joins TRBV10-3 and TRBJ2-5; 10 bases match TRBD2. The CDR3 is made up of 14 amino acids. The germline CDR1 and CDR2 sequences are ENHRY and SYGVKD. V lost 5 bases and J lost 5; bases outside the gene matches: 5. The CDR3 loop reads CAISSGRARETQYF. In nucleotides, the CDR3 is TGTGCCATCAGTAGCGGGAGGGCCCGGGAGACCCAGTACTTC.

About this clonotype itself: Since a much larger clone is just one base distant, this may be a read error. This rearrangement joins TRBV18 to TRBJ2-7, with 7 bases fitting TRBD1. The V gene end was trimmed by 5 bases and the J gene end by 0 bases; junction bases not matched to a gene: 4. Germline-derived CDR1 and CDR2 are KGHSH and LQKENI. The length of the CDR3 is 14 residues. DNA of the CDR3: TGTGCCAGCTCATCGGGGACAGCCTCCTACGAGCAGTACTTC. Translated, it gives CASSSGTASYEQYF.

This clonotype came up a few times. The CDR3 sequence: CASSQGPQGAAGNTIYF. CDR3 in DNA: TGCGCCAGCAGCCAGGGACCACAGGGGGCGGCTGGAAACACCATATATTTT. The chain has TRBV4-1 and TRBJ1-3; 9 bases align to TRBD1. V shed 3 bases, J shed 2 bases, and the junction held 8 bases outside the gene matches. The germline CDR1 and CDR2 sequences are MGHRA and YSYEKL. This CDR3 spans 17 amino acids.

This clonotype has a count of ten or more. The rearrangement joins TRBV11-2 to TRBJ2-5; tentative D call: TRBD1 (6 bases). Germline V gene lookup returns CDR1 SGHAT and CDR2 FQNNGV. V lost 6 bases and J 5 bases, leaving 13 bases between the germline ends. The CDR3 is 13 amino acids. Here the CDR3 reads CASRGATEETQYF. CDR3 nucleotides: TGTGCCAGCAGGGGGGCAACAGAGGAGACCCAGTACTTC. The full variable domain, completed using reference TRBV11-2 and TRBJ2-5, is EAGVAQSPRYKIIEKRQSVAFWCNPISGHATLYWYQQILGQGPKLLIQFQNNGVVDDSQLPKDRFSAERLKGVDSTLKIQPAKLEDSAVYLCASRGATEETQYFGPGTRLLVL.

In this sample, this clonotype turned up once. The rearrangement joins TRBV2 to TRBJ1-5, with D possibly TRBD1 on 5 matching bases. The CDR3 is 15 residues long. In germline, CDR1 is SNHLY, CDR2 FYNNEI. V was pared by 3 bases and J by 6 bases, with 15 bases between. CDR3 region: CASSDGGGNGQPQHF. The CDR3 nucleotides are TGTGCCAGCAGTGACGGCGGGGGGAACGGTCAGCCCCAGCATTTT.

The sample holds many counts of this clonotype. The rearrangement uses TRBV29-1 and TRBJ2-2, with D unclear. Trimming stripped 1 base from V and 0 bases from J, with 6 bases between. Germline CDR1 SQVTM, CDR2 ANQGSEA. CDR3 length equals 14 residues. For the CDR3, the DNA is TGCAGCGTTGAAGTCCCCCCGAACACCGGGGAGCTGTTTTTT. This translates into CSVEVPPNTGELFF.

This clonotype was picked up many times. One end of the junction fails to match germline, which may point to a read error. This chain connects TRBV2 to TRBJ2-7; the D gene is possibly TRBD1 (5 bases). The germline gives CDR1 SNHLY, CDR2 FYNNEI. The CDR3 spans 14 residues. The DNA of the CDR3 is TGTGTCAGCACCGCAGGGCTGGGATTGTACGAGCAGTACTTC. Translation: CVSTAGLGLYEQYF.

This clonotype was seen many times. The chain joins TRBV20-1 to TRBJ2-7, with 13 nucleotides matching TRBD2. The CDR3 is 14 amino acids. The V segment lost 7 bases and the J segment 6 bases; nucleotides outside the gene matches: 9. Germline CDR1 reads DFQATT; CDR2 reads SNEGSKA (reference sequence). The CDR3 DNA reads TGCAGTGTCCCTGGACTAGCGGGAGTCCGCGAGCAGTACTTC. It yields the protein CSVPGLAGVREQYF.

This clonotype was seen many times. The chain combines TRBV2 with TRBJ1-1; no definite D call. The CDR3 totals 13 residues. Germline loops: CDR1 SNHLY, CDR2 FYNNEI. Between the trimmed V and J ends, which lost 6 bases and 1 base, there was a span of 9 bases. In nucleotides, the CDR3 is TGTGCCAGCAGAATCACACCGAACACTGAAGCTTTCTTT. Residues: CASRITPNTEAFF.